The clone carrying this T cell receptor (beta chain) has a single count. Antigen: not known. The germline gives CDR1 MNHEY, CDR2 SVGEGT. The CDR3 covers 15 residues. V shed 0 bases and J shed 4 bases, with 12 bases lying between them. The data originate from a study of post-analysis software for immune sequencing data. Findings and limits, study-wide: Significantly lower normalized Chao1 diversity was found in patients with multiple sclerosis relative to controls. Controls had lower frequencies than patients of five or six TRBV segments, which included TRBV5-6, TRBV5-1 and TRBV20-1.

Sequencing libraries made from TCR beta cDNA carried unique molecular identifiers. There were about 1 to 10 million T cells, and about 500,000 cDNA molecules came from them. One entry per CDR3 protein, called by TCRdb with MiXCR from the PCR reads. The profile covers about 620,000 distinct CDR3 sequences, with 44% appearing a single time and about 1.8% taken by the ten largest. Material for sequencing was blood. The sequence came from a girl aged 10-17 years with multiple sclerosis. V is TRBV6-2 or TRBV6-3 and J is TRBJ1-2; D is ambiguous. CDR3 sequence (DNA): TGTGCCAGCAGTTACTCGCAACACCACCTCTATGGCTACACCTTC. It codes for CASSYSQHHLYGYTF.